One sample yielded the 28 T cell receptor beta chains listed below, sequenced in a study of radiation and T cells in renal cell carcinoma. Profiling relied on immunoSEQ multiplex PCR, and the TCRdb table lists in-frame clones only, not all of them. The sample contains about 8,900 clones, roughly 67% of which appear only once. Regarding treatment: treatment-naive control, cytoreductive nephrectomy. The material was tumor tissue, obtained from a patient whose treatment was nephrectomy without radiotherapy. The receptor set was obtained from a man aged 60 to 75 with renal cell carcinoma.

The genes are TRBV4-3 and TRBJ1-2; possible D gene TRBD1, 5 bases. V lost 0 bases, J lost 3 bases, and 11 bases lay in between. Germline V gives CDR1 LGHNA, CDR2 YSLEER. CDR3 size: 15 residues. This CDR3 is CASSQDFGRDYGYTF. DNA for the CDR3: TGCGCCAGCAGCCAAGATTTCGGCAGGGACTATGGCTACACCTTC.

This clone counts as medium-sized. The chain has TRBV7-8 and TRBJ1-5; D remains ambiguous. Germline V gives CDR1 SGHVS, CDR2 FQNEAQ. CDR3 length: 19 amino acids. Trimming left V 5 bases short and J 0 bases short, with 23 bases between. CDR3 region: CASSKSGPSFTYSNQPQHF. CDR3 sequence (DNA): TGTGCCAGCAGCAAGTCCGGGCCCTCTTTTACTTATAGCAATCAGCCCCAGCATTTT.

The chain recombines TRBV7-2 with TRBJ2-1; 9 bases are a match to TRBD2. Looked up from germline, CDR1 is SGHTA and CDR2 is FQGNSA. This CDR3 region has 15 residues. J was trimmed by 8 bases and V by 4 bases; bases with no gene match: 9. The CDR3 nucleotides are TGTGCCAGCAGCTCAGGGCGGGAGGGAATCTATGAGCAGTTCTTC. It specifies CASSSGREGIYEQFF.

This clone was detected only a few times. The chain has TRBV7-8 and TRBJ1-6; TRBD1 agrees at 7 bases. Germline trimming cut 3 bases from V and 7 bases from J; bases unmatched to any gene: 6. The CDR3 is made up of 15 amino acids. Germline values: CDR1 SGHVS, CDR2 FQNEAQ. CDR3 bases: TGTGCCAGCAGCTTCGAGACAGGGTGGAATTCACCCCTCCACTTT. It is translated as CASSFETGWNSPLHF.

This clone was observed a few times. The CDR3 loop reads CASSVGWDSYEQYF. CDR3 DNA: TGTGCCAGCAGCGTAGGATGGGACTCCTACGAGCAGTACTTC. The V call is TRBV9, the J call TRBJ2-7; no reliable D call. CDR3 size: 14 residues. The V end lost 0 bases, the J end lost 0 bases, and 7 bases lay between the germline ends. CDR1 and CDR2 (germline): SGDLS, YYNGEE.

This clone was observed a few times. The gene calls are TRBV5-1 and TRBJ2-7; 7 bases fit TRBD2. From germline, CDR1 is SGHRS and CDR2 YFSETQ. V lost 0 bases to trimming and J lost 3 bases; unmatched junction nucleotides: 3. CDR3 length equals 14 residues. Here the CDR3 reads CASSLAGDYYEQYF. The CDR3 bases are TGCGCCAGCAGCTTGGCGGGGGACTACTACGAGCAGTACTTC.

V usage is TRBV9 and J usage is TRBJ1-3; a weak D match, TRBD1 (5 bases). V was clipped by 2 bases and J by 4 bases, with 10 bases between them. Germline V CDR1 and CDR2: SGDLS, YYNGEE. This CDR3 is 14 amino acids long. In nucleotides, the CDR3 is TGTGCCAGCAGCGTTCAGGGATCCGGAAACACCATATATTTT. Encoded protein: CASSVQGSGNTIYF.

The V and J genes are TRBV7-2 and TRBJ1-1; 9 bases agree with TRBD1. V shed 5 bases and J 6 bases; nucleotides not matched to a gene: 13. Looked up from germline, CDR1 is SGHTA and CDR2 is FQGNSA. There are 16 residues in the CDR3. CDR3 loop: CASSQGPGQGLAEAFF. The CDR3 DNA is TGTGCCAGCAGCCAAGGTCCGGGACAGGGTTTGGCTGAAGCTTTCTTT.

Remarks on this clone: At one of its ends the junction is not consistent with the germline gene, which may arise from a read error. This chain links TRBV7-7 with TRBJ2-2; 7 bases line up with TRBD2. CDR1 and CDR2 (germline): SSHAT, FNYEAQ (reference sequence). This CDR3 has 16 residues. CDR3 region: CASSPERGATTGELFF. The CDR3 DNA follows: TGTGCTAGCAGCCCTGAGCGGGGTGCGACCACCGGGGAGCTGTTTTTT.

V usage is TRBV27 and J usage is TRBJ1-5; 9 bases fit TRBD1. Trimming at V came to 5 bases and at J to 11 bases, leaving 13 bases not matched to a gene. Germline-derived CDR1 and CDR2 are MNHEY and SMNVEV (reference sequence). There are 15 residues in the CDR3. CDR3 nucleotide sequence: TGTGCCAGCAGTGCAGGACAGGGGCGTTTCATGGCCCAGCATTTT. It encodes CASSAGQGRFMAQHF.

The J gene is TRBJ1-5, the V gene TRBV6-6, with 7 bases fitting TRBD1. Germline CDR1 MNHNY, CDR2 SVGAGI (reference sequence). CDR3 size: 15 residues. V lost 5 bases, J lost 7 bases, and 11 bases stayed unmatched. CDR3 in DNA: TGTGCCAGCAGTACCGGGACAGCGGTAGCCCAGCCCCAGCATTTT. This sequence encodes CASSTGTAVAQPQHF.

By share, this clone ranks as medium-sized. The chain recombines TRBV7-8 with TRBJ1-5; D is ambiguous. The germline gives CDR1 SGHVS, CDR2 FQNEAQ. This CDR3 region has 13 residues. V was trimmed by 3 bases and J by 7 bases, leaving 10 bases between them. DNA for the CDR3: TGTGCCAGCAGCTTCAGTTATCAACAGCCCCAGCATTTT. This codes for CASSFSYQQPQHF.

This clone appeared a few times. V gene TRBV19 combines with J gene TRBJ2-3; unclear D gene. Germline V gene data show CDR1 as LNHDA and CDR2 as SQIVND (reference sequence). This CDR3 has 14 residues. V lost 3 bases, J lost 0 bases, and 7 bases lay in between. CDR3 in amino acids: CASSIRKSTDTQYF. CDR3 DNA sequence: TGTGCCAGTAGTATTAGGAAGAGCACAGATACGCAGTATTTT.

This clone occurred a few times. This chain links TRBV21-1 with TRBJ2-5; the DNA was not compared with TRBD2, the D call given in the table. TRBV21-1 is a pseudogene segment. This CDR3 has 15 residues. The CDR3 loop reads CASSSRLAGGKTQYF. The CDR3 DNA sequence: TGTGCCAGCAGCTCCCGACTAGCGGGGGGGAAGACCCAGTACTTC.

This clone was seen once. The J gene is TRBJ2-5, the V gene TRBV5-4; D uncertain. The CDR3 has 13 residues. CDR1 is SGHNT and CDR2 is YYREEE in the germline V gene (reference sequence). V was shortened by 3 bases and J by 5 bases, with 11 bases between the two germline ends. The CDR3 region is CASSSPPRETQYF. The DNA of the CDR3 is TGTGCCAGCAGCTCCCCTCCTCGGGAGACCCAGTACTTC.

V gene TRBV21-1 combines with J gene TRBJ1-5. TRBV21-1 is given as a pseudogene. This CDR3 spans 16 amino acids. The CDR3 nucleotides are TGTGCCAGCAGCAAAGCGGTGGCAGGGAGGCGGCAGCCCCAGCATTTT. It specifies CASSKAVAGRRQPQHF.

CDR3 DNA sequence: TGTGCCTGGAGTGTTGGGTACCGAGAGACCCAGTACTTC. Its translation: CAWSVGYRETQYF. This sequence joins TRBV30 and TRBJ2-5, with D unclear. The CDR3 is made up of 13 amino acids. V was clipped by 0 bases and J by 4 bases, with 9 bases between them. Looked up from germline, CDR1 is GTSNPN and CDR2 is SVGIG (reference sequence).

This clone was seen a handful of times. CDR3 sequence reads: CAWTSDRKYTEAFF. The CDR3 coding sequence is TGTGCCTGGACCTCGGACAGGAAATACACTGAAGCTTTCTTT. The chain employs TRBV30 and TRBJ1-1, with TRBD1 matching over 7 bases. Trimming removed 4 bases from V and 3 bases from J; junction bases left unmatched: 8. The V gene's germline CDR1 is GTSNPN and CDR2 SVGIG (reference sequence). The CDR3 runs 14 residues.

The chain uses TRBV7-9 and TRBJ1-4, with 7 bases that match TRBD1. Trimming took 0 bases from V and 0 from J; bases not matched to a gene: 10. Germline-derived CDR1 and CDR2 are SEHNR and FQNEAQ (reference sequence). CDR3 length: 19 amino acids. The CDR3 nucleotides are TGTGCCAGCAGCTTAGCGCAAGTGAGGGGGCCATCAACTAATGAAAAACTGTTTTTT. This gives the protein CASSLAQVRGPSTNEKLFF.

The rearrangement links TRBV15 to TRBJ2-3, with 11 bases matching TRBD2. Germline-derived CDR1 and CDR2 are LNHNV and YYDKDF (reference sequence). The V and J ends lost 1 base and 3 bases, in that order; junction bases with no gene match: 12. This CDR3 has 19 residues. DNA of the CDR3: TGTGCCACCAGCAGAGGAAATAGGCTAGCGGGGGGTGGTACAGATACGCAGTATTTT. Its translation: CATSRGNRLAGGGTDTQYF. Combining the CDR3 with reference TRBV15 and TRBJ2-3 gives the whole variable domain DAMVIQNPRYQVTQFGKPVTLSCSQTLNHNVMYWYQQKSSQAPKLLFHYYDKDFNNEADTPDNFQSRRPNTSFCFLDIRSPGLGDTAMYLCATSRGNRLAGGGTDTQYFGPGTRLTVL.

The chain links TRBV7-6 to TRBJ1-6, with a tentative D call TRBD1 (6 bases). V lost 2 bases and J 10 bases, leaving 15 bases between the germline ends. The CDR3 runs to 15 residues. Germline V gives CDR1 SGHVS, CDR2 FNYEAQ. The CDR3 DNA sequence: TGTGCCAGCAGCTTACAGGGGACGGCAAGCTCACCCCTCCACTTT. Amino acids: CASSLQGTASSPLHF.

V usage is TRBV7-2 and J usage is TRBJ2-1; tentative D call: TRBD2 (6 bases). Germline V gene lookup returns CDR1 SGHTA and CDR2 FQGNSA. This CDR3 region has 14 residues. Trimming took 1 base from V and 10 from J, leaving 14 bases between them. The CDR3 spells CASSLGGAGQEQFF. CDR3 coding DNA: TGTGCCAGCAGCTTAGGTGGTGCGGGGCAGGAGCAGTTCTTC.

CDR3 nucleotides: TGTGCCAGCAGGGTAGGGGAGACACGGTCTGAAGCTTTCTTT. It specifies CASRVGETRSEAFF. The chain uses TRBV2 and TRBJ1-1; possibly TRBD1 for D (5 bases). CDR1 and CDR2 from the germline V gene are SNHLY and FYNNEI. The CDR3 contains 14 residues. V dropped 6 bases and J dropped 6 bases, with 17 bases sitting between them. The full variable domain, with the rest looked up from reference TRBV2 and TRBJ1-1, is EPEVTQTPSHQVTQMGQEVILRCVPISNHLYFYWYRQILGQKVEFLVSFYNNEISEKSEIFDDQFSVERPDGSNFTLKIRSTKLEDSAMYFCASRVGETRSEAFFGQGTRLTVV.

The chain joins TRBV18 to TRBJ1-4, with no clear D. V gave up 2 bases and J gave up 5 bases, with 9 bases separating them. The CDR3 has 14 amino acids. CDR1 KGHSH and CDR2 LQKENI come from the germline V gene. The CDR3 DNA sequence: TGTGCCAGCTCACCAGGGATCGGGAATGAAAAACTGTTTTTT. As protein: CASSPGIGNEKLFF.

This clone was found once. An end of the junction does not agree with germline; a read error may underlie this. The chain carries TRBV6-1 and TRBJ1-2; TRBD1 might be the D (6 bases). Germline CDR1 and CDR2: MNHNS and SASEGT. This CDR3 has 13 amino acids. The CDR3 DNA follows: TGTGCCATCAGTGACGGGCCAGGGGCTGGCTACACCTTC. Translated: CAISDGPGAGYTF.

The rearrangement links TRBV6-5 to TRBJ2-7; D remains ambiguous. This CDR3 comprises 11 residues. The V end was cut by 6 bases, the J end by 9 bases, with 12 bases between. Germline V gene sequence: CDR1 MNHEY, CDR2 SVGAGI. In nucleotides, the CDR3 is TGTGCCAGCAGCCATGGTCGAGGGCAGTACTTC. It is translated as CASSHGRGQYF.

The rearrangement links TRBV29-1 to TRBJ2-2, with 7 bases fitting TRBD2. The CDR3 is 15 amino acids. Per the germline V gene, CDR1 is SQVTM and CDR2 is ANQGSEA. The J segment lost 4 bases and the V segment lost 5 bases, leaving 10 bases of the junction unmatched. The chain's CDR3 is CSVLGAGVITGELFF. The CDR3 bases are TGCAGCGTTCTCGGGGCGGGAGTGATCACCGGGGAGCTGTTTTTT.

The chain links TRBV5-4 to TRBJ1-1, with unresolved D. Per germline, CDR1 SGHNT and CDR2 YYREEE (reference sequence). Trimming took 2 bases from V and 0 from J, leaving 5 bases between them. The CDR3 is made up of 13 amino acids. CDR3 loop: CASSFSLNTEAFF. The CDR3, as DNA: TGTGCCAGCAGCTTTTCCTTGAACACTGAAGCTTTCTTT.